Below, 27 T cell receptor beta chains from the same sample are listed, as sequenced in a study of cytomegalovirus exposure and HLA in healthy donors. Both 60 Vbeta primers and 13 Jbeta primers went into the PCR. Sequencing used immunoSEQ multiplex PCR; TCRdb keeps in-frame clones, though not all of them. The repertoire table contains about 170,000 clones. Sequencing was performed on PBMCs. These receptors were taken from a woman aged 55-75 years in good health and CMV-seronegative.

This sequence joins TRBV7-3 and TRBJ1-5, with 7 bases matching TRBD1. Trimming removed 4 bases from V and 6 bases from J; junction bases left unmatched: 3. Germline assignment: CDR1 SGHTA and CDR2 FQGTGA. The CDR3 length is 13 residues. CDR3 bases: TGTGCCAGCAGCTCTTACAGGGGTCAGCCCCAGCATTTT. As protein: CASSSYRGQPQHF.

This sequence joins TRBV25-1 and TRBJ1-1, with 7 bases fitting TRBD1. This CDR3 is 15 amino acids long. Germline V CDR1 and CDR2: MGHDK, SYGVNS. Trimming took 3 bases from V and 3 from J; bases not matched to a gene: 7. CDR3 in DNA: TGTGCCAGCAGTGATCCACGACAGGGAGACACTGAAGCTTTCTTT. Encoded protein: CASSDPRQGDTEAFF.

This chain joins TRBV13 and TRBJ2-7; D is unclear. The CDR3 consists of 15 residues. CDR1 is PRHDT and CDR2 is FYEKMQ in the germline V gene (reference sequence). The ends were cut back, 6 bases at V and 1 base at J, with 16 bases in the middle. As DNA, the CDR3 is TGTGCCAGCAGTTCTCATGGGCTCCCATCCTACGAGCAGTACTTC. This codes for CASSSHGLPSYEQYF. The variable domain in full, completed from reference TRBV13 and TRBJ2-7, reads AAGVIQSPRHLIKEKRETATLKCYPIPRHDTVYWYQQGPGQDPQFLISFYEKMQSDKGSIPDRFSAQQFSDYHSELNMSSLELGDSALYFCASSSHGLPSYEQYFGPGTRLTVT.

This chain joins TRBV7-8 and TRBJ1-4, with D possibly being TRBD1 (6 bases). The CDR3 loop spans 15 amino acids. The V gene lost 1 base and the J gene lost 6 bases, with 12 bases spanning the gap. Germline V gene lookup returns CDR1 SGHVS and CDR2 FQNEAQ. In nucleotides, the CDR3 is TGTGCCAGCAGCTTAGTAAGCAGGGGCGATGAAAAACTGTTTTTT. Translation: CASSLVSRGDEKLFF.

The V call is TRBV9, the J call TRBJ2-7; 9 nucleotides match TRBD1. The CDR3 has 14 residues. CDR1 is SGDLS and CDR2 is YYNGEE in the germline V gene. J was trimmed by 4 bases and V by 5 bases; bases with no gene match: 7. CDR3 nucleotide sequence: TGTGCCAGCAGTATGGGACAGGGCCCTTACGAGCAGTACTTC. It is translated as CASSMGQGPYEQYF.

V gene TRBV9 combines with J gene TRBJ2-3; 8 bases line up with TRBD2. CDR1 is SGDLS, CDR2 YYNGEE, per germline. The CDR3 consists of 14 residues. The V gene end was trimmed by 6 bases and the J gene end by 5 bases; junction bases not matched to a gene: 8. CDR3 DNA: TGTGCCAGCATGGACGGGGGGGCTCAAGATACGCAGTATTTT. Translating it yields CASMDGGAQDTQYF.

V usage is TRBV9 and J usage is TRBJ1-2; D perhaps matches TRBD1 (6 bases). Germline CDR1 reads SGDLS; CDR2 reads YYNGEE. V dropped 1 base and J dropped 0 bases, with 10 bases sitting between them. The CDR3 covers 15 residues. CDR3 nucleotide sequence: TGTGCCAGCAGCGTAAGGGGGACCTCTAACTATGGCTACACCTTC. Encoded protein: CASSVRGTSNYGYTF. Drawing the rest from reference TRBV9 and TRBJ1-2, the complete variable domain is DSGVTQTPKHLITATGQRVTLRCSPRSGDLSVYWYQQSLDQGLQFLIQYYNGEERAKGNILERFSAQQFPDLHSELNLSSLELGDSALYFCASSVRGTSNYGYTFGSGTRLTVV.

CDR3 region: CASSQRASGGAAYNEQFF. In DNA, the CDR3 is TGTGCCAGCAGCCAAAGGGCTAGCGGGGGGGCCGCCTACAATGAGCAGTTCTTC. The chain joins TRBV4-2 to TRBJ2-1; TRBD2 agrees at 12 bases. V shed 2 bases and J 2 bases; nucleotides not matched to a gene: 7. The CDR3 is 18 residues long. Germline V gene data show CDR1 as LGHNA and CDR2 as YNFKEQ.

The J gene is TRBJ2-7, the V gene TRBV5-4; D unclear. The V gene's germline CDR1 is SGHNT and CDR2 YYREEE (reference sequence). The ends were cut back, 1 base at V and 2 bases at J, with 13 bases in the middle. CDR3 size: 15 residues. The CDR3 DNA reads as TGTGCCAGCAGCTTGATCGGTAGGAGCCCCTACGAGCAGTACTTC. This translates into CASSLIGRSPYEQYF.

The V and J genes are TRBV2 and TRBJ1-6, with TRBD1 matching over 9 bases. The germline V gene has CDR1 SNHLY and CDR2 FYNNEI. The CDR3 is 15 amino acids. V gave up 7 bases and J gave up 3 bases; unmatched junction bases: 4. The CDR3 region is CASTGTGNYNSPLHF. CDR3 in DNA: TGTGCCAGCACAGGGACAGGGAACTATAATTCACCCCTCCACTTT.

J is TRBJ1-4 and V is TRBV7-5; no check of the table's D call, TRBD1, against the DNA was made. TRBV7-5 is a pseudogene locus. CDR3 length: 14 amino acids. CDR3 in amino acids: CVRSAGQINEKLFF. CDR3 in DNA: TGTGTCAGAAGCGCGGGACAGATTAATGAAAAACTGTTTTTT.

The genes are TRBV7-9 and TRBJ1-4; D not resolved. From germline, CDR1 is SEHNR and CDR2 FQNEAQ (reference sequence). V gave up 4 bases and J gave up 3 bases, with 15 bases separating them. The CDR3 spans 16 residues. DNA for the CDR3: TGTGCCAGCAGCTCTCTAGAGGGAGGGTCTAATGAAAAACTGTTTTTT. Residues: CASSSLEGGSNEKLFF.

The rearrangement links TRBV11-3 to TRBJ2-2, with 9 positions matching TRBD2. The CDR3 covers 17 residues. The germline V gene encodes CDR1 SGHNT and CDR2 YENEEA. V gave up 0 bases and J gave up 4 bases; unmatched junction bases: 6. CDR3 residues: CASSLDLAGISTGELFF. CDR3 nucleotides: TGTGCCAGCAGCTTAGATCTAGCGGGGATTTCCACCGGGGAGCTGTTTTTT.

The V and J genes are TRBV9 and TRBJ1-2; TRBD1 matches at 7 bases. The CDR3 sequence is 14 residues long. V was pared by 2 bases and J by 7 bases, with 8 bases of the junction left unmatched. CDR1 is SGDLS, CDR2 YYNGEE, per germline. CDR3 region: CASSVMGQSRGYTF. The CDR3 nucleotides read TGTGCCAGCAGCGTTATGGGACAGTCGCGTGGCTACACCTTC.

The V and J genes are TRBV2 and TRBJ2-7, with D maybe TRBD1 (6 bases). Germline loops: CDR1 SNHLY, CDR2 FYNNEI. The V and J ends lost 4 bases and 2 bases respectively, with 15 bases between them. The CDR3 has 15 amino acids. CDR3 nucleotides: TGTGCCAGCAGTGGACCGGGACAAGCAACCTACGAGCAGTACTTC. Translation: CASSGPGQATYEQYF.

The rearrangement joins TRBV4-3 to TRBJ2-7, with D hard to call. This CDR3 comprises 16 residues. The V gene's germline CDR1 is LGHNA and CDR2 YSLEER. V shed 0 bases and J shed 2 bases, with 14 bases lying between them. The CDR3 loop is CASSQDLFNIAYEQYF. Written as DNA, the CDR3 is TGCGCCAGCAGCCAAGATCTGTTCAACATTGCCTACGAGCAGTACTTC.

Concerning this clone itself: The same CDR3 can be traced to other DNA sequences in this sample. The chain is built from TRBV18 and TRBJ1-2, with 8 positions matching TRBD1. CDR1 and CDR2 (germline): KGHSH, LQKENI. This CDR3 spans 14 amino acids. The V gene end was trimmed by 4 bases and the J gene end by 5 bases; junction bases not matched to a gene: 6. CDR3 sequence reads: CASSRGTGDYGYTF. Written as DNA, the CDR3 is TGTGCCAGCTCACGCGGGACAGGAGATTATGGCTACACCTTC.

The V call is TRBV10-3, the J call TRBJ2-1; the match to TRBD1 covers 10 bases. Trimming removed 3 bases from V and 2 bases from J; junction bases left unmatched: 4. In germline, CDR1 is ENHRY, CDR2 SYGVKD. This CDR3 comprises 16 residues. CDR3 loop: CAISDPGQGPYNEQFF. As DNA, the CDR3 is TGTGCCATCAGTGACCCGGGACAGGGGCCCTACAATGAGCAGTTCTTC.

The genes are TRBV6-6 and TRBJ2-1, with 8 nucleotides matching TRBD1. Per germline, CDR1 MNHNY and CDR2 SVGAGI (reference sequence). The length of the CDR3 is 16 residues. Trimming removed 8 bases from V and 3 bases from J; junction bases left unmatched: 12. CDR3 amino acids: CASLDPDRGGYNEQFF. The CDR3 nucleotides are TGTGCCAGCTTGGACCCCGACAGGGGTGGCTACAATGAGCAGTTCTTC.

The gene calls are TRBV18 and TRBJ1-1, with a tentative D call TRBD1 (6 bases). The CDR3 totals 16 residues. In germline, CDR1 is KGHSH, CDR2 LQKENI. V lost 3 bases, J lost 1 base, and 15 bases lay in between. CDR3 sequence reads: CASSPTDSRRNTEAFF. DNA of the CDR3: TGTGCCAGCTCACCGACGGACAGCCGCCGGAACACTGAAGCTTTCTTT. The whole variable domain, remainder taken from reference TRBV18 and TRBJ1-1, is NAGVMQNPRHLVRRRGQEARLRCSPMKGHSHVYWYRQLPEEGLKFMVYLQKENIIDESGMPKERFSAEFPKEGPSILRIQQVVRGDSAAYFCASSPTDSRRNTEAFFGQGTRLTVV.

The CDR3 spells CASSYPTSGGYEQYF. The DNA for the CDR3 is TGTGCCAGCAGTTACCCAACTAGCGGGGGCTACGAGCAGTACTTC. The chain carries TRBV6-5 and TRBJ2-7; 11 nucleotides line up with TRBD2. V was clipped by 2 bases and J by 3 bases; unmatched bases: 3. This CDR3 has 15 residues. The germline gives CDR1 MNHEY, CDR2 SVGAGI.

The rearrangement joins TRBV7-3 to TRBJ2-1; a possible D gene is TRBD1 (5 bases). The CDR3 is made up of 15 amino acids. Germline V gives CDR1 SGHTA, CDR2 FQGTGA. Trimming took 1 base from V and 7 from J, leaving 14 bases between them. The CDR3 loop reads CASSLIDSKGNEQFF. DNA of the CDR3: TGTGCCAGCAGCTTAATAGACAGCAAGGGGAATGAGCAGTTCTTC.

The chain joins TRBV18 to TRBJ2-5, with a possible D match to TRBD2 (5 bases). Deletions cut 3 bases from V and 0 bases from J, with 5 bases between. This CDR3 comprises 13 residues. Germline V lookup: CDR1 KGHSH, CDR2 LQKENI. CDR3 in DNA: TGTGCCAGCTCACCCGGGAACCAAGAGACCCAGTACTTC. Translated, it gives CASSPGNQETQYF.

The gene calls are TRBV4-1 and TRBJ1-1; D unclear. CDR1 is MGHRA and CDR2 is YSYEKL in the germline V gene. The V and J ends lost 4 bases and 1 base respectively, with 10 bases between them. The CDR3 extends over 14 amino acids. CDR3 residues: CASSLAGGNTEAFF. The CDR3 DNA follows: TGCGCCAGCAGCCTAGCTGGAGGGAACACTGAAGCTTTCTTT.

The V gene is TRBV7-9, the J gene TRBJ2-3; D is ambiguous. This CDR3 has 12 amino acids. CDR1 SEHNR and CDR2 FQNEAQ come from the germline V gene (reference sequence). Trimming cost V 7 bases and J 3 bases, with 8 bases left between them. The CDR3 sequence: CASKRGTDTQYF. The CDR3 DNA reads TGTGCCAGCAAGCGAGGTACAGATACGCAGTATTTT.

V usage is TRBV19 and J usage is TRBJ2-7, with D perhaps TRBD1 (6 bases). The V gene's germline CDR1 is LNHDA and CDR2 SQIVND (reference sequence). The ends were cut back, 5 bases at V and 1 base at J, with 6 bases in the middle. This CDR3 is 12 amino acids long. The CDR3 DNA sequence: TGTGCCAGTAGTGGACAGTCCTACGAGCAGTACTTC. Translated, it gives CASSGQSYEQYF.

V is TRBV11-3 and J is TRBJ2-7; 8 nucleotides line up with TRBD2. Germline CDR1 SGHNT, CDR2 YENEEA. With 4 bases clipped from V and 2 bases from J, the junction kept 7 bases outside the gene matches. This CDR3 is 15 amino acids long. CDR3 sequence reads: CASSYRAGEPYEQYF. CDR3 sequence (DNA): TGTGCCAGCAGCTATCGAGCGGGAGAGCCCTACGAGCAGTACTTC.